Following are 20 T cell receptor beta chains from one sample sequenced in a study of T cell changes during pregnancy in multiple sclerosis. Libraries were prepared by immunoSEQ multiplex PCR; TCRdb keeps only in-frame clonotypes and omits some of them. The sample carries about 46,000 clones, 85% to 95% recorded once. The material was CD8+ T cells from peripheral blood mononuclear cells, obtained in the first trimester of pregnancy. These TCRs come from a female donor with multiple sclerosis, enrolled in a pregnancy study.

This chain joins TRBV9 and TRBJ2-7; no definite D call. Per germline, CDR1 SGDLS and CDR2 YYNGEE. V shed 3 bases and J shed 1 base, with 8 bases lying between them. The CDR3 covers 13 residues. CDR3 in DNA: TGTGCCAGCAGCGACGGTGCGTCCTACGAGCAGTACTTC. Its protein product is CASSDGASYEQYF.

The chain uses TRBV4-3 and TRBJ1-1; 8 positions match TRBD1. This CDR3 is built from 15 residues. Losses at the gene ends were 3 bases for V and 0 bases for J; bases not matched to a gene: 3. CDR1 is LGHNA, CDR2 YSLEER, per germline. This CDR3 is CASSHRQGLNTEAFF. For the CDR3, the DNA is TGCGCCAGCAGCCACCGACAGGGGCTGAACACTGAAGCTTTCTTT.

The gene calls are TRBV4-1 and TRBJ1-5, with 9 bases fitting TRBD1. This CDR3 is built from 18 residues. Trimming took 1 base from V and 2 from J; bases not matched to a gene: 9. Germline CDR1 and CDR2: MGHRA and YSYEKL. CDR3 amino acids: CASSQVGSGQGGNQPQHF. DNA of the CDR3: TGCGCCAGCAGCCAAGTTGGGTCGGGACAGGGAGGCAATCAGCCCCAGCATTTT.

The chain employs TRBV15 and TRBJ2-5; 8 bases agree with TRBD1. Germline CDR1 reads LNHNV; CDR2 reads YYDKDF (reference sequence). This CDR3 has 15 residues. V was clipped by 3 bases and J by 5 bases; unmatched bases: 8. DNA for the CDR3: TGTGCCACCAGCAGTTTGGACAGGGAGCGGGAGACCCAGTACTTC. It encodes CATSSLDRERETQYF.

CDR3 amino acids: CASSPGLTYEQYF. The CDR3 region has the DNA TGCGCCAGCAGCCCTGGACTTACCTACGAGCAGTACTTC. The chain combines TRBV5-1 with TRBJ2-7; maybe TRBD2 (5 bases). The CDR3 covers 13 residues. V was pared by 4 bases and J by 2 bases, with 10 bases between. The germline gives CDR1 SGHRS, CDR2 YFSETQ. The variable domain in full, with the rest retrieved from reference TRBV5-1 and TRBJ2-7, is KAGVTQTPRYLIKTRGQQVTLSCSPISGHRSVSWYQQTPGQGLQFLFEYFSETQRNKGNFPGRFSGRQFSNSRSEMNVSTLELGDSALYLCASSPGLTYEQYFGPGTRLTVT.

The V and J genes are TRBV18 and TRBJ2-2; 9 nucleotides line up with TRBD2. The germline V gene encodes CDR1 KGHSH and CDR2 LQKENI. CDR3 size: 17 residues. V shed 3 bases, J shed 4 bases, and the junction held 9 bases outside the gene matches. In DNA, the CDR3 is TGTGCCAGCTCACCGTCCCCCGCGGGAGGGAGCACCGGGGAGCTGTTTTTT. As protein: CASSPSPAGGSTGELFF.

The chain employs TRBV5-5 and TRBJ2-3, with TRBD2 matching 9 bases. The trim removed 4 bases at V and 1 base at J, leaving 10 bases unmatched. Looked up from germline, CDR1 is SGHKS and CDR2 is YYEKEE (reference sequence). The CDR3 contains 17 residues. The chain's CDR3 is CASSPSWAGGGTDTQYF. DNA for the CDR3: TGTGCCAGCAGCCCCTCTTGGGCGGGAGGGGGCACAGATACGCAGTATTTT.

J is TRBJ2-3 and V is TRBV10-1; no reliable D call. There are 14 residues in the CDR3. V was pared by 3 bases and J by 2 bases, with 9 bases between. CDR1 is WNHNN, CDR2 SYGVQD, per germline (reference sequence). This chain's CDR3 is CASSEEQDTDTQYF. CDR3 coding DNA: TGCGCCAGCAGTGAAGAGCAGGACACAGATACGCAGTATTTT.

J is TRBJ1-4 and V is TRBV7-9; 7 bases agree with TRBD1. Germline V gene data show CDR1 as SEHNR and CDR2 as FQNEAQ (reference sequence). CDR3 length: 15 amino acids. J was trimmed by 7 bases and V by 1 base; bases with no gene match: 6. Written as DNA, the CDR3 is TGTGCCAGCAGCTTAGTTACAGGGGCTAGTGAAAAACTGTTTTTT. Translation: CASSLVTGASEKLFF.

This clone appeared a few times. This sequence joins TRBV4-1 and TRBJ1-5; D call uncertain. The CDR3 sequence is 16 residues long. Trimming shortened V by 0 bases and J by 3 bases, and 12 bases separated the two germline ends. CDR1 and CDR2 (germline): MGHRA, YSYEKL. The DNA of the CDR3 is TGCGCCAGCAGCCAAGAAGAGGCAGTTCACAATCAGCCCCAGCATTTT. As protein: CASSQEEAVHNQPQHF.

The chain is built from TRBV7-7 and TRBJ2-1; 12 positions agree with TRBD2. J lost 0 bases, V lost 5 bases, and 14 bases had no gene match. CDR1 and CDR2 from the germline V gene are SSHAT and FNYEAQ (reference sequence). The CDR3 runs 20 residues. CDR3 residues: CASSPGTSGRAVSSYNEQFF. The CDR3 bases are TGTGCCAGCAGCCCCGGGACTAGCGGGCGAGCAGTTTCCTCCTACAATGAGCAGTTCTTC.

The chain couples TRBV28 to TRBJ1-2, with D tentatively TRBD1 (6 bases). This CDR3 has 14 residues. The ends were cut back, 7 bases at V and 4 bases at J, with 16 bases in the middle. Germline CDR1 MDHEN, CDR2 SYDVKM. CDR3 coding DNA: TGTGCCAGCATTATGACAGGAGACTTCTATGGCTACACCTTC. Translated: CASIMTGDFYGYTF.

V usage is TRBV5-4 and J usage is TRBJ2-7; D not resolved. V shed 4 bases and J shed 3 bases, with 5 bases lying between them. The CDR3 covers 11 residues. Germline lookup yields CDR1 SGHNT and CDR2 YYREEE (reference sequence). The CDR3 region is CASSDSYEQYF. In nucleotides, the CDR3 is TGTGCCAGCAGCGATAGCTACGAGCAGTACTTC.

This clone was seen a single time. The chain couples TRBV27 to TRBJ1-1; D perhaps matches TRBD1 (5 bases). Germline V gives CDR1 MNHEY, CDR2 SMNVEV (reference sequence). The CDR3 is 13 amino acids. The V and J ends lost 6 bases and 1 base respectively, with 9 bases between them. CDR3 region: CASRPGQNTEAFF. The DNA for the CDR3 is TGTGCCAGCAGGCCCGGACAGAACACTGAAGCTTTCTTT.

The rearrangement joins TRBV7-2 to TRBJ2-7; possible D gene TRBD2, 5 bases. Germline V gene sequence: CDR1 SGHTA, CDR2 FQGNSA. The length of the CDR3 is 14 residues. V was clipped by 4 bases and J by 4 bases, with 14 bases between them. This CDR3 reads CASSSGRSGYEQYF. CDR3 coding DNA: TGTGCCAGCAGCTCCGGACGTTCGGGATACGAGCAGTACTTC.

The chain employs TRBV7-8 and TRBJ2-3; tentatively, D is TRBD1 (5 bases). CDR1 SGHVS and CDR2 FQNEAQ come from the germline V gene. This CDR3 has 16 residues. V lost 3 bases and J 5 bases, leaving 18 bases between the germline ends. The CDR3 DNA follows: TGTGCCAGCAGCTTGGATTTGGATCAGGGTGAAGATACGCAGTATTTT. Encoded protein: CASSLDLDQGEDTQYF.

The chain couples TRBV4-3 to TRBJ2-1; 9 bases match TRBD1. V trimming: 3 bases; J trimming: 5 bases; junction bases outside the gene matches: 2. CDR3 length equals 14 residues. CDR1 and CDR2 from the germline V gene are LGHNA and YSLEER. CDR3 loop: CASSHYRGHNEQFF. CDR3 bases: TGCGCCAGCAGCCATTACAGGGGGCACAATGAGCAGTTCTTC.

The count of this clone is one. The J gene is TRBJ1-1, the V gene TRBV6-5; perhaps TRBD1 as D (6 bases). V gave up 4 bases and J gave up 6 bases, with 15 bases separating them. Germline CDR1 and CDR2: MNHEY and SVGAGI. The CDR3 covers 14 residues. The CDR3 loop reads CASSFLQGNAEAFF. The CDR3 nucleotides are TGTGCCAGCAGTTTCCTACAGGGAAACGCTGAAGCTTTCTTT.

Concerning this clone: The junction shows a germline mismatch at one end, possibly a read error. This sequence joins TRBV6-6 and TRBJ2-5, with D possibly TRBD1 on 5 matching bases. The CDR3 is made up of 12 amino acids. Germline lookup yields CDR1 MNHNY and CDR2 SVGAGI (reference sequence). CDR3 DNA: TGTGCCAGCAGTTACTCAATGGACAAGGTCGACTTC. As protein: CASSYSMDKVDF.

The chain has TRBV6-5 and TRBJ1-2, with D perhaps matching TRBD1 (5 bases). This CDR3 has 14 residues. The germline V and J ends were trimmed by 6 bases and 6 bases, with 17 bases remaining between them. In germline, CDR1 is MNHEY, CDR2 SVGAGI. CDR3 DNA sequence: TGTGCCAGCAGGAACCTACAGGTTATAGATGGCTACACCTTC. Protein sequence: CASRNLQVIDGYTF.